The 13 T cell receptor beta chains reported below all come from one sample, sequenced in a study of blood T cell repertoires in COVID-19. TCRdb keeps only in-frame clones here, not all; method: immunoSEQ multiplex PCR. The table has some 180,000 clones, roughly 80% seen once. Sequenced: peripheral blood. The receptors come from a woman aged 80 or older with COVID-19, enrolled during active disease.

The chain couples TRBV3-1 (or the pseudogene TRBV3-2) to TRBJ2-3; 7 bases map to TRBD1. Trimming cost V 0 bases and J 6 bases; bases outside gene matches: 6. CDR3 length equals 15 residues. CDR1 and CDR2 from the germline V gene are LGHDT and YNNKEL (reference sequence). CDR3 nucleotide sequence: TGTGCCAGCAGCCAAGAGACAGGGTTGATGGATACGCAGTATTTT. Its protein is CASSQETGLMDTQYF.

The rearrangement links TRBV15 to TRBJ2-7; no definite D call. With 0 bases removed from V and 11 bases from J, the gap between germline ends came to 20 bases. This CDR3 is built from 15 residues. Per germline, CDR1 LNHNV and CDR2 YYDKDF (reference sequence). The CDR3 spells CATSRDRLSRYPEYF. For the CDR3, the DNA is TGTGCCACCAGCAGAGATCGTCTATCCCGCTACCCGGAGTACTTC.

The gene calls are TRBV6-5 and TRBJ1-2; perhaps TRBD1 as D (5 bases). Germline V gene sequence: CDR1 MNHEY, CDR2 SVGAGI. CDR3 length: 14 residues. Trimming took 2 bases from V and 5 from J, leaving 12 bases between them. The CDR3 DNA is TGTGCCAGCAGTTACGTGGGGGGAGGATATGGCTACACCTTC. Its translation is CASSYVGGGYGYTF.

The chain recombines TRBV6-4 with TRBJ1-1, with 7 bases fitting TRBD1. Germline loops: CDR1 MRHNA, CDR2 SNTAGT. The junction had 4 bases not matched to a gene; V was cut back by 3 bases and J by 3 bases. This CDR3 is built from 14 residues. CDR3 bases: TGTGCCAGCAGTGAGCAGGGGGACTACACTGAAGCTTTCTTT. It yields the protein CASSEQGDYTEAFF.

V gene TRBV4-1 combines with J gene TRBJ2-7; the D gene is possibly TRBD2 (6 bases). From germline, CDR1 is MGHRA and CDR2 YSYEKL. V lost 4 bases, J lost 2 bases, and 18 bases lay in between. The CDR3 spans 16 residues. CDR3 sequence (DNA): TGCGCCAGCAGCCCCTCCTATACGCGCGGGACCTACGAGCAGTACTTC. This gives the protein CASSPSYTRGTYEQYF.

The chain couples TRBV28 to TRBJ1-5; 7 positions agree with TRBD1. Looked up from germline, CDR1 is MDHEN and CDR2 is SYDVKM. The CDR3 loop spans 15 amino acids. Trimming removed 4 bases from V and 4 bases from J; junction bases left unmatched: 7. The CDR3 coding sequence is TGTGCCAGCAGTTCACCGACAGGGCGGAATCAGCCCCAGCATTTT. This gives the protein CASSSPTGRNQPQHF. The variable domain in full, completed from reference TRBV28 and TRBJ1-5, reads DVKVTQSSRYLVKRTGEKVFLECVQDMDHENMFWYRQDPGLGLRLIYFSYDVKMKEKGDIPEGYSVSREKKERFSLILESASTNQTSMYLCASSSPTGRNQPQHFGDGTRLSIL.

The count of this clone is one. This sequence joins TRBV18 and TRBJ2-7; D possibly corresponds to TRBD2 (5 bases). This CDR3 has 11 residues. Germline V gene lookup returns CDR1 KGHSH and CDR2 LQKENI. With 5 bases removed from V and 5 bases from J, the gap between germline ends came to 7 bases. The CDR3 region has the DNA TGTGCCAGCTCAGGGAGTAACGAGCAGTACTTC. Its protein is CASSGSNEQYF.

The chain joins TRBV3-1 (or the pseudogene TRBV3-2) to TRBJ2-1, with 11 bases fitting TRBD2. The germline gives CDR1 LGHDT, CDR2 YNNKEL (reference sequence). The trim removed 6 bases at V and 10 bases at J, leaving 8 bases unmatched. The CDR3 sequence is 14 residues long. CDR3 region: CASRDSGGAREQFF. The CDR3 nucleotides read TGTGCCAGCAGGGATAGCGGGGGGGCACGGGAGCAGTTCTTC.

CDR3 region: CASSLEGARAETQYF. The CDR3 DNA sequence: TGTGCCAGCAGCTTGGAAGGGGCCAGGGCAGAGACCCAGTACTTC. The genes are TRBV5-5 and TRBJ2-5, with a tentative D call TRBD1 (5 bases). In germline, CDR1 is SGHKS, CDR2 YYEKEE (reference sequence). Between the trimmed V and J ends, which lost 0 bases and 4 bases, there was a span of 13 bases. The CDR3 is 15 amino acids.

The chain combines TRBV3-1 (or the pseudogene TRBV3-2) with TRBJ2-7; TRBD2 agrees at 8 bases. The germline V gene has CDR1 LGHDT and CDR2 YNNKEL (reference sequence). CDR3 length equals 14 residues. The trim removed 5 bases at V and 6 bases at J, leaving 9 bases unmatched. CDR3 sequence (DNA): TGTGCCAGCAGCAACGGACTAGCCCACTCCGAGCAGTACTTC. This sequence encodes CASSNGLAHSEQYF.

This clone was picked up a small number of times. The rearrangement links TRBV9 to TRBJ1-3, with no clear D. Germline V gene data show CDR1 as SGDLS and CDR2 as YYNGEE. V lost 3 bases and J lost 4, with 8 bases in between. This CDR3 has 13 residues. In DNA form, the CDR3 reads TGTGCCAGCAGCGGTACGGGGGGAAACACCATATATTTT. This codes for CASSGTGGNTIYF.

The CDR3 here is CASSPRGAGLDIQYF. Written as DNA, the CDR3 is TGTGCCAGCAGCCCAAGAGGCGCAGGACTCGACATTCAGTACTTC. The chain couples TRBV3-1 (or the pseudogene TRBV3-2) to TRBJ2-4; possible D gene TRBD2, 5 bases. Germline lookup yields CDR1 LGHDT and CDR2 YNNKEL (reference sequence). The CDR3 spans 15 residues. The V and J ends lost 4 bases and 8 bases respectively, with 18 bases between them.

This chain connects TRBV5-4 to TRBJ1-2; a weak D match, TRBD1 (5 bases). The ends were cut back, 3 bases at V and 8 bases at J, with 14 bases in the middle. The CDR3 runs 13 residues. Looked up from germline, CDR1 is SGHNT and CDR2 is YYREEE (reference sequence). The CDR3 here is CASSWGRERGYTF. The CDR3 DNA follows: TGTGCCAGCAGCTGGGGCAGGGAACGCGGCTACACCTTC. Based on the CDR3 plus reference TRBV5-4 and TRBJ1-2, the full variable domain is ETGVTQSPTHLIKTRGQQVTLRCSSQSGHNTVSWYQQALGQGPQFIFQYYREEENGRGNFPPRFSGLQFPNYSSELNVNALELDDSALYLCASSWGRERGYTFGSGTRLTVV.